Presented here are 2 T cell receptor beta chains from one specimen sequenced in a study of graft-versus-host responses after intestinal transplantation. Method: immunoSEQ multiplex PCR; TCRdb's copy keeps in-frame clones and lacks some. This table holds 75,000 to 100,000 clones, roughly nine tenths found once. Their target antigens are unknown. The sequenced sample was unstimulated CD4+ T cells sorted from spleen or lymph node cells, obtained before intestinal transplant. The receptors derive from a human donor who received an intestinal transplant.

V gene TRBV5-1 combines with J gene TRBJ2-7, with D hard to call. The V end lost 5 bases, the J end lost 3 bases, and 9 bases lay between the germline ends. The length of the CDR3 is 12 residues. Germline values: CDR1 SGHRS, CDR2 YFSETQ. CDR3 sequence (DNA): TGCGCCAGCAGTGAGTACAGCTACGAGCAGTACTTC. Its protein product is CASSEYSYEQYF.

The V call is TRBV4-1, the J call TRBJ1-2; tentatively, D is TRBD1 (5 bases). This CDR3 spans 15 amino acids. The V gene lost 0 bases and the J gene lost 4 bases, with 12 bases spanning the gap. From germline, CDR1 is MGHRA and CDR2 YSYEKL. The CDR3 region has the DNA TGCGCCAGCAGCCAAGAACAGGCGAAACTCTATGGCTACACCTTC. Translation gives CASSQEQAKLYGYTF.